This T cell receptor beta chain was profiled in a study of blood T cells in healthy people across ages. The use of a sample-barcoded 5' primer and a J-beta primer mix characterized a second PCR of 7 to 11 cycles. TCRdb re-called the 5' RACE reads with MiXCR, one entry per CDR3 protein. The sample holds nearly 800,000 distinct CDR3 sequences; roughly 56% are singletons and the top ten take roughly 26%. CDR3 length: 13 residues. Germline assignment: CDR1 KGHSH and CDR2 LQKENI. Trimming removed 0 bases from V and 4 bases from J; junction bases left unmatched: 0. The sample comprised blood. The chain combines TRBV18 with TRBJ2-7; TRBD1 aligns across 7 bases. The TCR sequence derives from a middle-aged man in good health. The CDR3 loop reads CASSPPDRYEQYF. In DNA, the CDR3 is TGTGCCAGCTCACCACCGGACAGGTACGAGCAGTACTTC.